This is a list of T cell receptor beta chains from one sample in a study of patients with pleural tuberculosis. MiXCR, run by TCRdb on the reads, gives a single entry per CDR3 protein. The profile shows approximately 53,000 distinct CDR3 sequences, about 7.3% of them singletons. The receptors originated from a human donor with pleural tuberculosis. The CDR3 runs from the conserved cysteine through the conserved F or W. The order of the fields is clone size, J gene, V gene, D gene, CDR3 protein, CDR3 DNA. D genes are given only for firm matches. Clone size is stated in some rows and not others, as once, few, many or a class when expanded.

clone_size: many; j_call: TRBJ1-1; v_call: TRBV20-1; d_call: -; cdr3_aa: CSALKRSEAFF; cdr3_nt: TGCAGTGCTCTAAAGAGGTCTGAAGCTTTCTTT
clone_size: many; j_call: TRBJ1-6; v_call: TRBV2; d_call: -; cdr3_aa: CASTGGRNSPLHF; cdr3_nt: TGTGCCAGCACGGGGGGTAGGAATTCACCCCTCCACTTT
clone_size: many; j_call: TRBJ1-2; v_call: TRBV4-2; d_call: -; cdr3_aa: CASSQDLRLGGYTF; cdr3_nt: TGTGCCAGCAGCCAAGACCTGAGGTTGGGTGGCTACACCTTC
clone_size: many; j_call: TRBJ2-2; v_call: TRBV11-1; d_call: TRBD1; cdr3_aa: CASSLLGQGIAGELFF; cdr3_nt: TGTGCCAGCAGCTTATTGGGACAGGGGATCGCCGGGGAGCTGTTTTTT
clone_size: many; j_call: TRBJ1-3; v_call: TRBV11-2; d_call: -; cdr3_aa: CASSLDGSRGGNTIYF; cdr3_nt: TGTGCCAGCAGCTTAGATGGGTCTAGGGGTGGAAACACCATATATTTT
clone_size: many; j_call: TRBJ2-4; v_call: TRBV6-2/TRBV6-3; d_call: -; cdr3_aa: CASSYPRDKNIQYF; cdr3_nt: TGTGCCAGCAGTTACCCCCGGGACAAAAACATTCAGTACTTC
clone_size: many; j_call: TRBJ2-2; v_call: TRBV12-3/TRBV12-4; d_call: -; cdr3_aa: CASSYTGELFF; cdr3_nt: TGTGCCAGCAGTTATACCGGGGAGCTGTTTTTT
clone_size: medium-sized; j_call: TRBJ1-6; v_call: TRBV10-2; d_call: -; cdr3_aa: CATMDSSPLHF; cdr3_nt: TGCGCCACCATGGACAGTTCACCCCTCCACTTT
clone_size: many; j_call: TRBJ2-5; v_call: TRBV12-3/TRBV12-4; d_call: TRBD1; cdr3_aa: CASSGGQQTQYF; cdr3_nt: TGTGCCAGCTCAGGGGGCCAACAGACCCAGTACTTC
clone_size: many; j_call: TRBJ1-1; v_call: TRBV6-2/TRBV6-3; d_call: -; cdr3_aa: CASSYSPFSNTEAFF; cdr3_nt: TGTGCCAGCAGTTACTCTCCATTTTCAAACACTGAAGCTTTCTTT
clone_size: many; j_call: TRBJ1-5; v_call: TRBV4-2; d_call: -; cdr3_aa: CASSPGLFSNQPQHF; cdr3_nt: TGTGCCAGCAGCCCCGGCTTATTTAGCAATCAGCCCCAGCATTTT
clone_size: many; j_call: TRBJ2-3; v_call: TRBV7-6; d_call: -; cdr3_aa: CASSKGADTQYF; cdr3_nt: TGTGCCAGCAGCAAGGGCGCAGATACGCAGTATTTT
clone_size: many; j_call: TRBJ1-2; v_call: TRBV5-4; d_call: TRBD1; cdr3_aa: CASSLDRGANYGYTF; cdr3_nt: TGTGCCAGCAGCCTGGACAGGGGGGCGAACTATGGCTACACCTTC
clone_size: many; j_call: TRBJ2-1; v_call: TRBV20-1; d_call: -; cdr3_aa: CSARERQDSKQFF; cdr3_nt: TGCAGTGCTAGAGAGAGACAGGATTCCAAACAGTTCTTC
clone_size: large; j_call: TRBJ1-5; v_call: TRBV6-2/TRBV6-3; d_call: -; cdr3_aa: CASSYGIPGSSNQPQHF; cdr3_nt: TGTGCCAGCAGTTACGGGATCCCTGGTAGTAGCAATCAGCCCCAGCATTTT
clone_size: many; j_call: TRBJ1-1; v_call: TRBV11-1; d_call: -; cdr3_aa: CASSALGGDLNTEAFF; cdr3_nt: TGTGCCAGCAGCGCCTTGGGGGGTGACTTGAACACTGAAGCTTTCTTT
clone_size: few; j_call: TRBJ2-3; v_call: TRBV7-7; d_call: -; cdr3_aa: CASSLDSSDTQYF; cdr3_nt: TGTGCTAGCAGCTTAGACTCGTCGGATACGCAGTATTTT
clone_size: many; j_call: TRBJ1-2; v_call: TRBV14; d_call: -; cdr3_aa: CASSQDSNGPSNYGYTF; cdr3_nt: TGTGCCAGCAGCCAAGATTCGAACGGTCCCTCTAACTATGGCTACACCTTC
clone_size: few; j_call: TRBJ1-1; v_call: TRBV13; d_call: -; cdr3_aa: CASSLGLKGMAFF; cdr3_nt: TGTGCCAGCAGCTTAGGTTTGAAGGGGATGGCTTTCTTT
clone_size: many; j_call: TRBJ2-2; v_call: TRBV2; d_call: TRBD2; cdr3_aa: CASWSGRNTGELFF; cdr3_nt: TGTGCCAGCTGGAGCGGGAGGAACACCGGGGAGCTGTTTTTT
clone_size: many; j_call: TRBJ2-7; v_call: TRBV19; d_call: -; cdr3_aa: CASSIGDPEEQYF; cdr3_nt: TGTGCCAGTAGTATTGGAGACCCCGAGGAGCAGTACTTC
clone_size: many; j_call: TRBJ1-1; v_call: TRBV7-2; d_call: -; cdr3_aa: CASSLPDRAEAFF; cdr3_nt: TGTGCCAGCAGCCTACCGGACCGGGCTGAAGCTTTCTTT
clone_size: many; j_call: TRBJ1-5; v_call: TRBV19; d_call: -; cdr3_aa: CASSIKGSYSNQPQHF; cdr3_nt: TGTGCCAGTAGTATAAAGGGCAGCTATAGCAATCAGCCCCAGCATTTT
clone_size: many; j_call: TRBJ2-1; v_call: TRBV5-1; d_call: TRBD2; cdr3_aa: CASSLLTSGRDGQFF; cdr3_nt: TGCGCCAGCAGCTTGTTAACTAGCGGGAGGGACGGACAGTTCTTC
clone_size: many; j_call: TRBJ1-1; v_call: TRBV6-1; d_call: TRBD1; cdr3_aa: CASSEDRVNTEAFF; cdr3_nt: TGTGCCAGCAGTGAGGACAGGGTGAACACTGAAGCTTTCTTT
clone_size: few; j_call: TRBJ2-7; v_call: TRBV2; d_call: -; cdr3_aa: CASGRKNEQYF; cdr3_nt: TGTGCCAGCGGGAGGAAAAACGAGCAGTACTTC
clone_size: many; j_call: TRBJ1-5; v_call: TRBV12-3/TRBV12-4; d_call: -; cdr3_aa: CASSLSELSGPQHF; cdr3_nt: TGTGCCAGCAGTTTATCGGAGCTTTCTGGGCCCCAGCATTTT
clone_size: many; j_call: TRBJ1-1; v_call: TRBV20-1; d_call: TRBD1; cdr3_aa: CSASGQGGYNTEAFF; cdr3_nt: TGCAGTGCTAGCGGACAGGGCGGGTACAACACTGAAGCTTTCTTT
clone_size: -; j_call: TRBJ1-1; v_call: TRBV18; d_call: TRBD1; cdr3_aa: CASSQTTGWGGTEAFF; cdr3_nt: TGTGCCAGCTCACAAACGACAGGGTGGGGAGGAACTGAAGCTTTCTTT
clone_size: many; j_call: TRBJ2-1; v_call: TRBV28; d_call: -; cdr3_aa: CASSSKNSVRSYNEQFF; cdr3_nt: TGTGCCAGCAGTTCCAAAAACAGCGTCCGCTCCTACAATGAGCAGTTCTTC
clone_size: few; j_call: TRBJ2-7; v_call: TRBV12-3/TRBV12-4; d_call: -; cdr3_aa: CASSLALSEQYF; cdr3_nt: TGTGCCAGCAGTTTAGCGCTAAGCGAGCAGTACTTC
clone_size: many; j_call: TRBJ1-3; v_call: TRBV4-1; d_call: -; cdr3_aa: CASSHGRTNTIYF; cdr3_nt: TGCGCCAGCAGCCACGGACGGACGAACACCATATATTTT
clone_size: many; j_call: TRBJ2-1; v_call: TRBV12-3/TRBV12-4; d_call: -; cdr3_aa: CASSLGGSSRLGGDEQFF; cdr3_nt: TGTGCCAGCAGTTTAGGAGGTAGCTCCCGACTGGGGGGCGATGAGCAGTTCTTC
clone_size: many; j_call: TRBJ1-1; v_call: TRBV11-2; d_call: -; cdr3_aa: CASSSQGNTEAFF; cdr3_nt: TGTGCCAGCAGCTCACAGGGGAACACTGAAGCTTTCTTT
clone_size: many; j_call: TRBJ1-5; v_call: TRBV19; d_call: TRBD1; cdr3_aa: CASRTGSQPQHF; cdr3_nt: TGTGCCAGTAGGACAGGGAGCCAGCCCCAGCATTTT
clone_size: many; j_call: TRBJ2-1; v_call: TRBV5-1; d_call: -; cdr3_aa: CASSLAPSPNEQFF; cdr3_nt: TGCGCCAGCAGCTTGGCGCCTTCCCCCAATGAGCAGTTCTTC
clone_size: many; j_call: TRBJ2-3; v_call: TRBV2; d_call: -; cdr3_aa: CASSRGLYTDTQYF; cdr3_nt: TGTGCCAGCAGTAGGGGACTCTACACAGATACGCAGTATTTT
clone_size: many; j_call: TRBJ2-2; v_call: TRBV3-1; d_call: -; cdr3_aa: CASSQGGTGELFF; cdr3_nt: TGTGCCAGCAGCCAGGGAGGAACCGGGGAGCTGTTTTTT
clone_size: many; j_call: TRBJ2-7; v_call: TRBV20-1; d_call: -; cdr3_aa: CSARDLTGELYEQYF; cdr3_nt: TGCAGTGCTAGAGATCTAACGGGAGAGCTCTACGAGCAGTACTTC
clone_size: many; j_call: TRBJ2-1; v_call: TRBV4-2; d_call: TRBD2; cdr3_aa: CASSRLAGSSNEQFF; cdr3_nt: TGTGCCAGCAGCCGACTAGCGGGAAGTTCCAATGAGCAGTTCTTC
clone_size: many; j_call: TRBJ2-1; v_call: TRBV2; d_call: -; cdr3_aa: CASSERSHSYNEQFF; cdr3_nt: TGTGCCAGCAGTGAAAGGTCCCACTCCTACAATGAGCAGTTCTTC
clone_size: many; j_call: TRBJ1-1; v_call: TRBV11-1; d_call: -; cdr3_aa: CASRTKGGGTEAFF; cdr3_nt: TGTGCCAGCAGGACAAAAGGGGGTGGCACTGAAGCTTTCTTT
clone_size: many; j_call: TRBJ1-5; v_call: TRBV12-3/TRBV12-4; d_call: -; cdr3_aa: CASSTSNQPQHF; cdr3_nt: TGTGCCAGCAGTACCAGTAATCAGCCCCAGCATTTT
clone_size: few; j_call: TRBJ2-1; v_call: TRBV29-1; d_call: -; cdr3_aa: CSVEGGAAYNEQFF; cdr3_nt: TGCAGCGTTGAAGGGGGCGCAGCTTATAATGAGCAGTTCTTC
clone_size: -; j_call: TRBJ2-1; v_call: TRBV7-8; d_call: -; cdr3_aa: CASRNLAGTSQFF; cdr3_nt: TGTGCCAGCAGGAACCTAGCAGGGACCTCGCAGTTCTTC
clone_size: -; j_call: TRBJ2-1; v_call: TRBV11-1; d_call: -; cdr3_aa: CASSLFASDNEQFF; cdr3_nt: TGTGCCAGCAGCTTATTTGCTAGCGACAATGAGCAGTTCTTC
clone_size: many; j_call: TRBJ2-5; v_call: TRBV12-3/TRBV12-4; d_call: TRBD1; cdr3_aa: CASSPEGDSFQETQYF; cdr3_nt: TGTGCCAGCAGTCCAGAAGGGGACAGCTTCCAAGAGACCCAGTACTTC
clone_size: many; j_call: TRBJ1-2; v_call: TRBV12-3/TRBV12-4; d_call: TRBD1; cdr3_aa: CASSIISGQVGGYTF; cdr3_nt: TGTGCCAGCAGTATTATCTCCGGACAGGTCGGTGGCTACACCTTC
clone_size: many; j_call: TRBJ1-6; v_call: TRBV15; d_call: -; cdr3_aa: CATSAHRELYNSPLHF; cdr3_nt: TGTGCCACCAGCGCCCACAGGGAACTCTATAATTCACCCCTCCACTTT